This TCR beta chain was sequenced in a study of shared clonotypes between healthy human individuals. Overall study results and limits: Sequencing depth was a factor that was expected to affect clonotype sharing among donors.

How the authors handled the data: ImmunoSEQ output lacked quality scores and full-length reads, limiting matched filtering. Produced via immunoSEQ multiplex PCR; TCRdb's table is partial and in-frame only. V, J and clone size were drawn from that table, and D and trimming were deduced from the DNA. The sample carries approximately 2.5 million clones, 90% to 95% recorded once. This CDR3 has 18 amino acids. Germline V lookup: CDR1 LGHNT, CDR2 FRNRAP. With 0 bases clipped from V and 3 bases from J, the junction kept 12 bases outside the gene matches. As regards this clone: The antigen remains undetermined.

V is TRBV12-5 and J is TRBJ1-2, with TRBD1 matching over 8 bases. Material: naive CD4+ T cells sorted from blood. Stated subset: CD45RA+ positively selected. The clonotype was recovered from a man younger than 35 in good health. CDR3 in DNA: TGTGCTAGTGGTTTGGTACTACCCTCCAGGGGGCCTGACTATGGCTACACCTTC. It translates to CASGLVLPSRGPDYGYTF.